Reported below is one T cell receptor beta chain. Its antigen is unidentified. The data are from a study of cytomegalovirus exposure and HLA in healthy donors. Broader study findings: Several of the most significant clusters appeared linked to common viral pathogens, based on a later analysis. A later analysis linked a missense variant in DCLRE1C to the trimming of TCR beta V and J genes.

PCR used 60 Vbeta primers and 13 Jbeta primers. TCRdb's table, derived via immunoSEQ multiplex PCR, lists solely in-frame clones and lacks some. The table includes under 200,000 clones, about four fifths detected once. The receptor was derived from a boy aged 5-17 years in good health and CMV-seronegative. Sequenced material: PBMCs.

The DNA of the CDR3 is TGTGCCAGCAGTAAAGGGGCGAACACTGAAGCTTTCTTT. It specifies CASSKGANTEAFF. The J gene is TRBJ1-1, the V gene TRBV7-2, with D possibly being TRBD1 (5 bases). The CDR3 is 13 amino acids. With 6 bases removed from V and 1 base from J, the gap between germline ends came to 9 bases. Germline V gene data show CDR1 as SGHTA and CDR2 as FQGNSA.